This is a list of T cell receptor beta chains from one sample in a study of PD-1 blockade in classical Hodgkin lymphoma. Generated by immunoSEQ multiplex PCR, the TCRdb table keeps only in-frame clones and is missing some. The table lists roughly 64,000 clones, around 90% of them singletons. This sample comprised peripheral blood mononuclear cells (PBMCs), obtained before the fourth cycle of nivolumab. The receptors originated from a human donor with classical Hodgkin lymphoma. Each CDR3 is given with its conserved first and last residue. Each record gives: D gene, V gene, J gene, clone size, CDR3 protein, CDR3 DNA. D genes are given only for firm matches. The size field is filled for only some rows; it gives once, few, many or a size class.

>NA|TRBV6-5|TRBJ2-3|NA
CASSYIRYTDTQYF
TGTGCCAGCAGTTATATTCGGTACACAGATACGCAGTATTTT
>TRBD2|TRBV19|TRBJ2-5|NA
CASSIGGLAGGGTQYF
TGTGCCAGTAGTATAGGGGGGCTAGCGGGTGGTGGGACCCAGTACTTC
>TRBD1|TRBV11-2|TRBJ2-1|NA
CASSSGQVLFFSSYNEQFF
TGTGCCAGCAGCTCCGGACAGGTCCTGTTTTTTAGCTCCTACAATGAGCAGTTCTTC
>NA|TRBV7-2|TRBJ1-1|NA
CASSTGWNTEAFF
TGTGCCAGTTCGACAGGTTGGAACACTGAAGCTTTCTTT
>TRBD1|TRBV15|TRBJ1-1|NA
CATRQGETEAFF
TGTGCCACTCGACAGGGAGAGACTGAAGCTTTCTTT
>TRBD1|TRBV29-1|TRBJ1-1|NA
CSARTGLPEAFF
TGCAGCGCCAGGACAGGACTACCCGAAGCTTTCTTT
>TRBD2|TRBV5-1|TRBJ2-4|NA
CASSPQTSGIKNIQYF
TGCGCCAGCAGCCCCCAGACTAGCGGGATCAAAAACATTCAGTACTTC
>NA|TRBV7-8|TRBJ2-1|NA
CASSFTRVAYNEQFF
TGTGCCAGCAGCTTTACAAGGGTTGCCTACAATGAGCAGTTCTTC
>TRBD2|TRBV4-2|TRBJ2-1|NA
CASSQVSGDSYNEQFF
TGTGCCAGCAGCCAAGTTAGCGGGGACTCCTACAATGAGCAGTTCTTC
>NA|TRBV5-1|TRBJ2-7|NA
CASSSGPDAYEQYF
TGCGCCAGCAGCTCGGGACCGGACGCCTACGAGCAGTACTTC
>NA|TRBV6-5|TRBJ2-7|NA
CASSYAAGSSYEQYF
TGTGCCAGCAGTTACGCGGCAGGGTCCTCCTACGAGCAGTACTTC
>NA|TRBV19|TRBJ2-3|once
CASSPRIWTDTQYF
TGTGCCAGTAGTCCCAGGATTTGGACAGATACGCAGTATTTT
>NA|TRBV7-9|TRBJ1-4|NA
CASSLREKLFF
TGTGCCAGCAGCTTAAGGGAAAAACTGTTTTTT
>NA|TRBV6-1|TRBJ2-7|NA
CASSGSYEQYF
TGTGCCAGCAGTGGGAGCTACGAGCAGTACTTC
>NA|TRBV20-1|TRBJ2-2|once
CSVNRAGELFF
TGCAGTGTAAACAGGGCCGGGGAGCTGTTTTTT
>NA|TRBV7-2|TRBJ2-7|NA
CASSIHYEQYF
TGTGCCAGCAGCATCCACTACGAGCAGTACTTC
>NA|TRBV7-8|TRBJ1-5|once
CASSLVQGGGSNQPQHF
TGTGCCAGCAGCTTAGTACAAGGGGGAGGAAGCAATCAGCCCCAGCATTTT
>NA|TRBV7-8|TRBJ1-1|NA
CASSLDRGRGTEAFF
TGTGCCAGCAGCTTAGATCGGGGGCGCGGGACTGAAGCTTTCTTT
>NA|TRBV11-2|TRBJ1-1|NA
CASSLRGAEAFF
TGTGCCAGCAGCTTACGTGGGGCTGAAGCTTTCTTT
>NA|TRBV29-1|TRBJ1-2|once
CSVEGRYGYTF
TGCAGCGTTGAAGGCCGCTATGGCTACACCTTC
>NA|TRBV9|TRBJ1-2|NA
CASSVDGYGYTF
TGTGCCAGCAGCGTAGACGGCTATGGCTACACCTTC
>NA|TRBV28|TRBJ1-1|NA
CASTVFRVDPEAFF
TGTGCCAGCACCGTCTTTAGAGTTGATCCTGAAGCTTTCTTT
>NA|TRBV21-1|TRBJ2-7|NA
CASSISTSIGLPTYEQYF
TGTGCCAGCAGCATTTCAACATCGATTGGACTACCGACCTACGAGCAGTACTTC
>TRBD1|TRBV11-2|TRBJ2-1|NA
CASSTTGRQFF
TGTGCCAGCAGCACGACAGGGCGACAGTTCTTC
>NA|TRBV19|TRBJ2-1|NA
CASSIRAGTFEQFF
TGTGCCAGTAGTATAAGGGCAGGTACCTTTGAGCAGTTCTTC
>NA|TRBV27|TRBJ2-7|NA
CASSLIASYEQYF
TGTGCCAGCAGTTTAATTGCCAGCTACGAGCAGTACTTC
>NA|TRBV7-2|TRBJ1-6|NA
CASSLDGTRSSPLHF
TGTGCCAGCAGCTTAGATGGGACCCGCAGTTCACCCCTCCACTTT
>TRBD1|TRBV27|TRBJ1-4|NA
CASSLGRFTGGIEKLFF
TGTGCCAGCAGTTTAGGCCGTTTTACAGGGGGGATTGAAAAACTGTTTTTT
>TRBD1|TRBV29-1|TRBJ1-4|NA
CSVVRTGEEKIGEKLFF
TGCAGCGTTGTTAGGACAGGGGAAGAGAAGATAGGAGAAAAACTGTTTTTT
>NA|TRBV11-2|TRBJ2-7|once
CASSLEPLGRRTVHEQYF
TGTGCCAGCAGCCTCGAACCTTTGGGACGAAGGACTGTACACGAGCAGTACTTC
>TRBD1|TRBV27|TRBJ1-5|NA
CASSSLGQVSNQPQHF
TGTGCCAGCAGTTCCCTCGGACAGGTCAGCAATCAGCCCCAGCATTTT